This TCR beta chain emerged from a study of OX40 agonist ivuxolimab in advanced cancers. At the level of the study: Ivuxolimab is a fully human IgG2 antibody that activates OX40 (CD134). Study results and limitations: There was clonal expansion of CD4+ and CD8+ blood T cells by week 6 at 0.1 to 3.0 mg/kg. There were also nonresponders showing low normalized T-cell clonal expansion. Low clonal expansion, among the lowest seen, marked partial responders at 0.1-3.0 mg/kg.

Notes on this clone: No antigen is known for it.

The ends were cut back, 3 bases at V and 5 bases at J, with 22 bases in the middle. The CDR3 is 17 amino acids. The germline V gene encodes CDR1 SGHVS and CDR2 FNYEAQ. Clones were sequenced by immunoSEQ multiplex PCR, and TCRdb holds only the in-frame ones, with some missing. There are roughly 67,000 clones in the sample; around nine tenths occur only once, and 0.38% lies in the top ten. This rearrangement joins TRBV7-6 to TRBJ1-2; D is possibly TRBD1 (5 bases). The input for sequencing was CD4+ or CD8+ T cells sorted from blood, taken in a trial of the OX40 agonist ivuxolimab. The receptor's source is an adult with an advanced solid tumor such as melanoma, head and neck, liver or kidney cancer. As DNA, the CDR3 is TGTGCCAGCAGCTTTCGACTAAAAGGGGAGGCAGCATATGGCTACACCTTC. Its protein product is CASSFRLKGEAAYGYTF.